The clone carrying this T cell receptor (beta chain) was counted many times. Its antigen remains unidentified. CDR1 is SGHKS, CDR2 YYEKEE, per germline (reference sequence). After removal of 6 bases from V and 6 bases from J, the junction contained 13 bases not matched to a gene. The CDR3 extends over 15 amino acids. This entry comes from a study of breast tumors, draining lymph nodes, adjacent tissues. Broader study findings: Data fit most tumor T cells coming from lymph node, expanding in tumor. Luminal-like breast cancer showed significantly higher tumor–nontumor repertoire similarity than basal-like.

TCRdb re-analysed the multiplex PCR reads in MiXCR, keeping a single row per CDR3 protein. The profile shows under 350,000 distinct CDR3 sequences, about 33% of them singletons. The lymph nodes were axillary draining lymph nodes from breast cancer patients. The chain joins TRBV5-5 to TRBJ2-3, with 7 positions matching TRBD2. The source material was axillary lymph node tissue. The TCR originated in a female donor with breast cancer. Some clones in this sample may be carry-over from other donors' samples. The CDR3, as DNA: TGTGCCAGCACCTTTGGATGGGGGGGTGACGATACGCAGTATTTT. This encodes CASTFGWGGDDTQYF.